Listed here are 25 T cell receptor beta chains from one sample, sequenced in a study of T cell responses to AZD1222 COVID-19 vaccine. Repertoires were generated with immunoSEQ multiplex PCR, while TCRdb's copy carries only in-frame clones and drops some. This repertoire shows 100,000 to 150,000 clones, 85% to 90% found once; its top ten account for about 22%. This material consisted of peripheral blood, taken on day 0 of AZD1222 vaccination. These receptors originate from an adult in good health.

This clone was observed a few times. The V gene is TRBV7-3, the J gene TRBJ2-1; D is tentatively TRBD1 or TRBD2 (6 bases each). From germline, CDR1 is SGHTA and CDR2 FQGTGA. The CDR3 runs to 16 residues. The V gene lost 4 bases and the J gene lost 0 bases, with 13 bases spanning the gap. The CDR3 DNA reads TGTGCCAGCAGCTCACAGGGAGGATACTCCTACAATGAGCAGTTCTTC. This translates into CASSSQGGYSYNEQFF.

This clone has more than one count but fewer than ten. The chain is built from TRBV6-4 and TRBJ2-1; 12 nucleotides line up with TRBD2. The CDR3 consists of 15 residues. Germline CDR1 and CDR2: MRHNA and SNTAGT. V lost 5 bases and J lost 5; bases outside the gene matches: 4. The CDR3 DNA follows: TGTGCCAGCAGTCAAACTAGCGGGGGGAACAATGAGCAGTTCTTC. Its protein product is CASSQTSGGNNEQFF.

The rearrangement links TRBV6-5 to TRBJ1-1; TRBD1 might be the D (5 bases). The CDR3 length is 16 residues. CDR1 is MNHEY and CDR2 is SVGAGI in the germline V gene. The V end lost 4 bases, the J end lost 3 bases, and 18 bases lay between the germline ends. The CDR3 region has the DNA TGTGCCAGCAGTTCCCGCATTCAGGGAAGGCACACTGAAGCTTTCTTT. This codes for CASSSRIQGRHTEAFF.

This clone has more than one count but fewer than ten. The junction differs from germline at one of its ends, possibly a read error. V is TRBV4-2 and J is TRBJ1-1; TRBD1 matches 7 bases. CDR1 and CDR2 from the germline V gene are LGHNA and YNFKEQ. The CDR3 has 18 amino acids. Here the CDR3 DNA reads TGTGCCAGCAGCGAAGATCGAGTTAATGACAGGGTCAGTGGTGAAGCTTTCTTT. The encoded protein is CASSEDRVNDRVSGEAFF.

The genes are TRBV19 and TRBJ2-5, with D possibly matching TRBD2 (5 bases). The CDR3 sequence is 14 residues long. The V end was cut by 7 bases, the J end by 5 bases, with 17 bases between. Germline V gene data show CDR1 as LNHDA and CDR2 as SQIVND (reference sequence). The CDR3 spells CASNGRRERETQYF. In nucleotides, the CDR3 is TGTGCCAGTAACGGCAGACGCGAGCGGGAGACCCAGTACTTC.

This chain joins TRBV28 and TRBJ1-3, with TRBD1 identical over 7 bases. The germline V gene has CDR1 MDHEN and CDR2 SYDVKM. The CDR3 is 17 residues long. V trimming: 5 bases; J trimming: 0 bases; junction bases outside the gene matches: 10. The CDR3 sequence is CASSPGGTVTSGNTIYF. As DNA, the CDR3 is TGTGCCAGCAGTCCGGGGGGGACAGTGACCTCTGGAAACACCATATATTTT. Variable domain in full (rest from reference TRBV28 and TRBJ1-3): DVKVTQSSRYLVKRTGEKVFLECVQDMDHENMFWYRQDPGLGLRLIYFSYDVKMKEKGDIPEGYSVSREKKERFSLILESASTNQTSMYLCASSPGGTVTSGNTIYFGEGSWLTVV.

The chain is built from TRBV5-6 and TRBJ2-7; D is possibly TRBD1 (6 bases). V lost 5 bases, J lost 1 base, and 13 bases lay in between. The CDR3 extends over 14 amino acids. Germline CDR1 reads SGHDT; CDR2 reads YYEEEE. The CDR3 DNA is TGTGCCAGCAGTTCCCGGGACACGTCCTACGAGCAGTACTTC. Protein sequence: CASSSRDTSYEQYF.

V usage is TRBV27 and J usage is TRBJ2-1; the D gene could be TRBD1 or TRBD2 (6 bases each). The CDR3 is 14 residues long. Trimming left V 3 bases short and J 6 bases short, with 12 bases between. The V gene's germline CDR1 is MNHEY and CDR2 SMNVEV (reference sequence). The CDR3 spells CASSLGGPRNEQFF. The CDR3 region has the DNA TGTGCCAGCAGTTTGGGGGGCCCTCGCAATGAGCAGTTCTTC.

The chain uses TRBV2 and TRBJ1-4; 7 bases are a match to TRBD1. The J segment lost 7 bases and the V segment lost 5 bases, leaving 4 bases of the junction unmatched. Germline CDR1 and CDR2: SNHLY and FYNNEI. This CDR3 is built from 13 residues. The CDR3 DNA reads TGTGCCAGCAGTACCCACAGGGGTGAAAAACTGTTTTTT. Its translation: CASSTHRGEKLFF.

This rearrangement joins TRBV5-6 to TRBJ1-1; D ambiguous. V was cut by 0 bases and J by 1 base, with 10 bases left in between. Germline V gene lookup returns CDR1 SGHDT and CDR2 YYEEEE. CDR3 length: 15 residues. The CDR3 is CASSLDPWGNTEAFF. The CDR3 region has the DNA TGTGCCAGCAGCTTGGATCCATGGGGGAACACTGAAGCTTTCTTT.

This clone showed up many times. The chain employs TRBV28 and TRBJ2-3; D is unresolved. The germline V gene has CDR1 MDHEN and CDR2 SYDVKM. This CDR3 is built from 14 residues. The V and J ends lost 3 bases and 1 base respectively, with 8 bases between them. The CDR3 loop reads CASSFLAGTDTQYF. The CDR3 coding sequence is TGTGCCAGCAGTTTTCTCGCGGGCACAGATACGCAGTATTTT.

This clone was detected once. The chain is built from TRBV5-1 and TRBJ2-7, with D perhaps matching TRBD1 or TRBD2 (5 bases each). CDR1 and CDR2 from the germline V gene are SGHRS and YFSETQ. This CDR3 contains 15 residues. Deletions cut 7 bases from V and 5 bases from J, with 22 bases between. CDR3 bases: TGCGCCAGCCATGATTGGGACCCGACGAAAAACGAGCAGTACTTC. This encodes CASHDWDPTKNEQYF.

This clone was seen a single time. The rearrangement joins TRBV19 to TRBJ2-7; D is possibly TRBD2 (5 bases). The CDR3 loop spans 14 amino acids. Germline V gene lookup returns CDR1 LNHDA and CDR2 SQIVND (reference sequence). V was trimmed by 1 base and J by 7 bases, leaving 14 bases between them. The CDR3 reads CASSIGPFRREQYF. In DNA, the CDR3 is TGTGCCAGTAGTATAGGACCCTTTCGGAGGGAGCAGTACTTC.

This chain uses TRBV7-2 with TRBJ2-5; D is unresolved. Trimming pared 4 bases from V and 4 bases from J, leaving 4 bases between. Germline V gives CDR1 SGHTA, CDR2 FQGNSA. There are 11 residues in the CDR3. In DNA form, the CDR3 reads TGTGCCAGCAGCTCTATAGAGACCCAGTACTTC. This sequence encodes CASSSIETQYF.

The chain employs TRBV6-5 and TRBJ1-2; D remains unclear. This CDR3 is built from 15 residues. V lost 0 bases and J lost 4, with 12 bases in between. The V gene's germline CDR1 is MNHEY and CDR2 SVGAGI. CDR3 residues: CASSYSPPTGYGYTF. As DNA, the CDR3 is TGTGCCAGCAGTTACTCCCCTCCCACGGGCTATGGCTACACCTTC.

The J gene is TRBJ2-2, the V gene TRBV9; a weak D match, TRBD2 (6 bases). This CDR3 is built from 16 residues. V lost 2 bases and J 6 bases, leaving 17 bases between the germline ends. Germline V lookup: CDR1 SGDLS, CDR2 YYNGEE. In DNA, the CDR3 is TGTGCCAGCAGCGTTTCGACTAGGTCGGTCTCCGGGGAGCTGTTTTTT. Amino acids: CASSVSTRSVSGELFF.

The J gene is TRBJ2-6, the V gene TRBV24-1; D may correspond to TRBD1 or TRBD2 (6 bases each). This CDR3 region has 19 residues. With 5 bases removed from V and 0 bases from J, the gap between germline ends came to 19 bases. Germline V CDR1 and CDR2: KGHDR, SFDVKD. CDR3 sequence: CATSGRDTRQSSGANVLTF. The CDR3 nucleotides read TGTGCCACCAGTGGGCGGGACACACGTCAGAGCTCTGGGGCCAACGTCCTGACTTTC.

The chain is built from TRBV14 and TRBJ1-2; 9 nucleotides agree with TRBD1. J lost 2 bases, V lost 4 bases, and 5 bases had no gene match. This CDR3 spans 15 amino acids. Germline CDR1 reads SGHDN; CDR2 reads FVKESK. The CDR3 protein is CASSPWTGVNYGYTF. The CDR3 coding sequence is TGTGCCAGCAGCCCTTGGACAGGGGTCAACTATGGCTACACCTTC. Full variable domain (outside the CDR3, taken from reference TRBV14 and TRBJ1-2): EAGVTQFPSHSVIEKGQTVTLRCDPISGHDNLYWYRRVMGKEIKFLLHFVKESKQDESGMPNNRFLAERTGGTYSTLKVQPAELEDSGVYFCASSPWTGVNYGYTFGSGTRLTVV.

A single count supports this clone. This chain links TRBV4-2 with TRBJ1-1; D ambiguous. V was cut by 3 bases and J by 3 bases, with 8 bases left in between. Germline V gives CDR1 LGHNA, CDR2 YNFKEQ. CDR3 length: 13 amino acids. The CDR3 loop reads CASSQVGYTEAFF. In DNA, the CDR3 is TGTGCCAGCAGCCAGGTAGGGTACACTGAAGCTTTCTTT.

The CDR3 here is CASRDRDQGPDTQYF. The CDR3 DNA reads TGTGCCAGCAGGGACCGGGACCAGGGCCCAGATACGCAGTATTTT. V is TRBV5-6 and J is TRBJ2-3, with D perhaps TRBD1 or TRBD2 (5 bases each). Trimming took off 5 bases at V and 4 bases at J, with 17 bases between the two ends. CDR1 SGHDT and CDR2 YYEEEE come from the germline V gene. The CDR3 has 15 amino acids.

The rearrangement links TRBV27 to TRBJ2-7; D is possibly TRBD2 (6 bases). The CDR3 has 14 amino acids. Looked up from germline, CDR1 is MNHEY and CDR2 is SMNVEV (reference sequence). V gave up 2 bases and J gave up 3 bases, with 11 bases separating them. CDR3 residues: CASSLGGNGYEQYF. CDR3 sequence (DNA): TGTGCCAGCAGTTTAGGCGGGAATGGCTACGAGCAGTACTTC.

CDR3 nucleotide sequence: TGCGCCAGCAGTGGTTCAGGAGTCACAGATACGCAGTATTTT. It is translated as CASSGSGVTDTQYF. This chain uses TRBV5-1 with TRBJ2-3; D remains unclear. V was shortened by 5 bases and J by 2 bases, with 12 bases between the two germline ends. The germline gives CDR1 SGHRS, CDR2 YFSETQ. The CDR3 length is 14 residues.

The V call is TRBV19, the J call TRBJ1-3, with 9 positions matching TRBD1. V shed 2 bases and J 1 base; nucleotides not matched to a gene: 3. Germline CDR1 LNHDA, CDR2 SQIVND (reference sequence). The CDR3 sequence is 16 residues long. The chain's CDR3 is CASSIYGTGSGNTIYF. The CDR3 DNA reads as TGTGCCAGTAGTATATACGGGACAGGGTCTGGAAACACCATATATTTT.

This clone was seen once. The chain recombines TRBV30 with TRBJ2-1; D is perhaps TRBD1 (6 bases). Trimming took 1 base from V and 16 from J, leaving 23 bases between them. The germline gives CDR1 GTSNPN, CDR2 SVGIG (reference sequence). The CDR3 totals 14 residues. Here the CDR3 DNA reads TGTGCCTGGAGTGCACTGAAAGGGAAGAGGGGGAGCTTCTTC. It translates to CAWSALKGKRGSFF.

The chain employs TRBV6-6 and TRBJ1-4, with TRBD1 matching 7 bases. The CDR3 consists of 17 residues. Germline loops: CDR1 MNHNY, CDR2 SVGAGI (reference sequence). V lost 6 bases to trimming and J lost 4 bases; unmatched junction nucleotides: 14. The CDR3 DNA reads TGTGCCAGCAGCCGACAGGGCTCTTGGCAAAATAATGAAAAACTGTTTTTT. Encoded protein: CASSRQGSWQNNEKLFF.